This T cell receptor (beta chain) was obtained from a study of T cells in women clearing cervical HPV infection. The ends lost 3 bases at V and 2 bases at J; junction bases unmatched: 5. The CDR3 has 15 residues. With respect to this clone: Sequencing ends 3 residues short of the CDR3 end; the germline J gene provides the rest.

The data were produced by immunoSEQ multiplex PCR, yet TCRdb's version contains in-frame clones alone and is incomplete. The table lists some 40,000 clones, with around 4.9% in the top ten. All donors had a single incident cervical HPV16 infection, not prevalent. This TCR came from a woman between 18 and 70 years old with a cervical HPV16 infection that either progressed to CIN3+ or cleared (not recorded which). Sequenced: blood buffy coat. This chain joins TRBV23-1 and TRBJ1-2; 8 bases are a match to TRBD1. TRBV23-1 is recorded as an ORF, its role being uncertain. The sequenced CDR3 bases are TGCGCCAGCAGTCAGCGGGACAGGCAGAACTATGGC. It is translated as CASSQRDRQNYG. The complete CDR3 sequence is CASSQRDRQNYGYTF.